In this sample, the clone carrying this TCR beta chain turned up many times. The antigen remains undetermined. Unique molecular identifiers were attached to individual cDNA molecules during library preparation. TCRdb processed the RACE reads anew with MiXCR; each CDR3 protein has one entry. This table holds about 81,000 distinct CDR3 sequences, 10% to 13% found once. This entry belongs to a study of human T cells and chemical hapten exposure. About the research overall: Cases of alopecia areata, totalis or universalis occurred in a predominantly female patient group. Study-level results: TCRs at a frequency above 1 in 1000 stayed unchanged with DPC sensitization.

This sample's time point: patch test 2, 6 weeks after DPC sensitization. Treatment specified: therapeutic diphenylcyclopropenone sensitization with weekly scalp DPC. Extraction yielded total RNA from whole blood (unfractionated). CDR3 length: 13 residues. After removal of 1 base from V and 3 bases from J, the junction contained 0 bases not matched to a gene. Looked up from germline, CDR1 is SGHVS and CDR2 is FQNEAQ. This chain uses TRBV7-8 with TRBJ2-7; 7 positions agree with TRBD1. Material: whole blood, obtained in connection with sensitization to the hapten diphenylcyclopropenone (DPC). The receptor comes from a woman in her twenties or thirties with alopecia areata. Some clones in this sample may be carry-over from other donors' samples. CDR3: CASSLGDSYEQYF. Written as DNA, the CDR3 is TGTGCCAGCAGCTTAGGGGACAGCTACGAGCAGTACTTC.